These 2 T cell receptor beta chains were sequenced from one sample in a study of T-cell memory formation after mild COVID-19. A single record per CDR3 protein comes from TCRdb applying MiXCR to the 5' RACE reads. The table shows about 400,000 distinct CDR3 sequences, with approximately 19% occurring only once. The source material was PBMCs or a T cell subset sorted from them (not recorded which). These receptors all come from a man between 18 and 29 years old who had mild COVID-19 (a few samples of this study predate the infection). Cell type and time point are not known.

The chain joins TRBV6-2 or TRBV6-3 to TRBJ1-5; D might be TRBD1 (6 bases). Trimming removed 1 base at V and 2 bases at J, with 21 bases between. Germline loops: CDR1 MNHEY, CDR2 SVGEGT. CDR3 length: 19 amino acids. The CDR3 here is CASSYLQGGRYRGNQPQHF. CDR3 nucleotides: TGTGCCAGCAGTTACTTACAGGGCGGGCGTTACCGGGGCAATCAGCCCCAGCATTTT.

The CDR3 reads CASSYRLAEAFF. The DNA of the CDR3 is TGTGCCAGCAGCTACAGGCTAGCTGAAGCTTTCTTT. This chain links TRBV2 with TRBJ1-1, with a tentative D call TRBD1 (5 bases). V was shortened by 6 bases and J by 6 bases, with 11 bases between the two germline ends. CDR3 size: 12 residues. CDR1 and CDR2 (germline): SNHLY, FYNNEI.